This T cell receptor (beta chain) was sequenced for a study of post-analysis software for immune sequencing data. Background on the study: In terms of disease course, relapsing-remitting, secondary progressive and progressive-relapsing multiple sclerosis were included. Study conclusions and caveats: Samples sharing a preparation batch grouped tightly together when assessed by F measure. Normalized Chao1 diversity in multiple sclerosis patients fell significantly below that of controls.

Points on this clonotype: Its cognate antigen is unknown.

Every TCR beta cDNA library bore unique molecular identifiers. From the PCR reads, TCRdb called clonotypes with MiXCR, one entry per CDR3 protein. Found here are 700,000 to 800,000 distinct CDR3 sequences, approximately 30% of them singletons; the top ten hold 0.5% to 0.6%. This sequence was found in a girl aged 5-17 years with multiple sclerosis. Sequencing used blood.

The CDR3 bases are TGCAGTGTTCTAGGAGGGGCAGATACGCAGTATTTT. Translation gives CSVLGGADTQYF. This sequence joins TRBV20-1 and TRBJ2-3; TRBD2 is a possible D gene (6 bases). CDR1 and CDR2 from the germline V gene are DFQATT and SNEGSKA (reference sequence). The CDR3 length is 12 residues. V lost 7 bases and J lost 4, with 12 bases in between.